The entry below gives a single T cell receptor (beta chain) sequence along with its context. This sample stems from a study of blood T cell repertoires in COVID-19. As for the study in general: The United States, Italy and Spain supplied acute and convalescent COVID-19 samples. Sample material is recorded as cDNA or gDNA derived from T cells, B-cell-depleted T cells, or PBMCs.

This CDR3 is built from 14 residues. The ends were cut back, 5 bases at V and 5 bases at J, with 13 bases in the middle. The germline V gene encodes CDR1 MDHEN and CDR2 SYDVKM. Original processing notes: Reference gene primer amplification gave estimated nucleated cell counts. Profiled with immunoSEQ multiplex PCR; TCRdb holds only in-frame clones, not every one. Clonal size and the V and J genes are those of that table, whereas D and trimming came from the DNA. The sample shows over 45,000 clones, 65% to 90% of them seen only once. V gene TRBV28 combines with J gene TRBJ1-5; D is ambiguous. The sequence was obtained from a man in his forties with acute or convalescent COVID-19. The specimen was peripheral blood. CDR3 coding DNA: TGTGCCAGCAGTCCCCCGACGGACTATCAGCCCCAGCATTTT. It specifies CASSPPTDYQPQHF. The full variable domain, with the rest looked up from reference TRBV28 and TRBJ1-5, is DVKVTQSSRYLVKRTGEKVFLECVQDMDHENMFWYRQDPGLGLRLIYFSYDVKMKEKGDIPEGYSVSREKKERFSLILESASTNQTSMYLCASSPPTDYQPQHFGDGTRLSIL.